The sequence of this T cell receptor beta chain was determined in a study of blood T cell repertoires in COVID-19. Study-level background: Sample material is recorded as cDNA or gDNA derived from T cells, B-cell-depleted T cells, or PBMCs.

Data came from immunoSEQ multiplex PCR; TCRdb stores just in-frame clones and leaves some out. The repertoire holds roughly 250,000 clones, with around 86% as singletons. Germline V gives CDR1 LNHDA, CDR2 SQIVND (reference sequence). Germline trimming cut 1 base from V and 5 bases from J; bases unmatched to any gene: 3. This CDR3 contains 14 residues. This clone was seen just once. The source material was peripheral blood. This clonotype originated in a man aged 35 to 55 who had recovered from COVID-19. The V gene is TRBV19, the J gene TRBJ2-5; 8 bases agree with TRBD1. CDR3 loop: CASSIGTGTETQYF. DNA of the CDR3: TGTGCCAGTAGTATAGGGACAGGGACCGAGACCCAGTACTTC.